The source of this TCR beta chain is a study of T cells after yellow fever vaccination. Study-wide points: Primary-vaccination clones mostly resurfaced post-booster (less than 98% CD4, roughly 87% CD8). In FACS-sorted repertoires, abundant clonotypes from the bulk population could appear as contaminants.

TCRdb re-called the 5' RACE reads with MiXCR, one entry per CDR3 protein. Here the sample spans some 250,000 distinct CDR3 sequences, roughly 3.7% being singletons. A few counts support this clonotype. Its antigen is not identified. Germline CDR1 reads KGHSH; CDR2 reads LQKENI. The CDR3 sequence is 15 residues long. V was clipped by 7 bases and J by 2 bases, with 18 bases between them. The receptor was derived from a man between 18 and 29 years old who received the YFV17D yellow fever vaccine. This chain connects TRBV18 to TRBJ2-7; no reliable D call. Here the sequenced sample was PBMCs, taken 15 days after the yellow fever booster vaccination. CDR3 protein: CASFAFWFRPYEQYV. In nucleotides, the CDR3 is TGTGCCAGCTTCGCTTTTTGGTTCAGACCCTACGAGCAGTACGTC.